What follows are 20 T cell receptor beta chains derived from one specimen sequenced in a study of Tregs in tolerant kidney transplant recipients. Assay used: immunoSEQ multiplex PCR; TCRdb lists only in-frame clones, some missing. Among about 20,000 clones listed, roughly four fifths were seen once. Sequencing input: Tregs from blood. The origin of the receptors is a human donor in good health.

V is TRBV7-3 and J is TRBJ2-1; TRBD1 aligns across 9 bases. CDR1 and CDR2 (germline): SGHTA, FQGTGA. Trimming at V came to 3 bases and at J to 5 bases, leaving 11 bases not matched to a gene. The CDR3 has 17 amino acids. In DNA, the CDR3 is TGTGCCAGCAGCTTGGGGATGTGGGGACAGGGAGACAATGAGCAGTTCTTC. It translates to CASSLGMWGQGDNEQFF.

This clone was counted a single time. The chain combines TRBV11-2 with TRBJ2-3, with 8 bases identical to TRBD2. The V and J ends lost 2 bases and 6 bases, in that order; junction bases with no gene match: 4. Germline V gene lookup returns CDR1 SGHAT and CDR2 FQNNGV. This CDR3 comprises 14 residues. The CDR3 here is CASSLNVAGDTQYF. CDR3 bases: TGTGCCAGCAGCTTAAACGTAGCGGGGGATACGCAGTATTTT.

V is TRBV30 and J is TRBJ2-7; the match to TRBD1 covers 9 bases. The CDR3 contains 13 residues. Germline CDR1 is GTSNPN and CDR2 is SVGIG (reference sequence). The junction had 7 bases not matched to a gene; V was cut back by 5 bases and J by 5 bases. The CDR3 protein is CAWAGTGSNEQYF. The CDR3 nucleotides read TGTGCCTGGGCCGGGACAGGGAGTAACGAGCAGTACTTC.

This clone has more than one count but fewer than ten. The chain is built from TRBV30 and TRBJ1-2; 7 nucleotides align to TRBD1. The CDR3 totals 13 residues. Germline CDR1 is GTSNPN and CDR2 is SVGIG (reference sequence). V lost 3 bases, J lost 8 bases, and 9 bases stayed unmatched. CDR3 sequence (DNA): TGTGCCTGGAGCCGAGGGGGCGGTGGCGGCTACACCTTC. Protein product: CAWSRGGGGGYTF.

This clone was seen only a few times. CDR3 protein: CARGRSLNQPQHF. Here the CDR3 DNA reads TGTGCCAGGGGGCGCAGTCTCAATCAGCCCCAGCATTTT. The chain links TRBV21-1 to TRBJ1-5; the DNA was not compared with TRBD1, the D call given in the table. TRBV21-1 is termed a pseudogene. The CDR3 is made up of 13 amino acids.

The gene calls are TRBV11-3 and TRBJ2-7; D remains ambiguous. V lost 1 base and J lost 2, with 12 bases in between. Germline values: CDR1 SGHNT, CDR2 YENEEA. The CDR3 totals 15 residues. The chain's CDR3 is CASSLATGGPYEQYF. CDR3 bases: TGTGCCAGCAGCTTAGCAACGGGCGGACCCTACGAGCAGTACTTC. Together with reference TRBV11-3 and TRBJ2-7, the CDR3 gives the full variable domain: EAGVVQSPRYKIIEKKQPVAFWCNPISGHNTLYWYLQNLGQGPELLIRYENEEAVDDSQLPKDRFSAERLKGVDSTLKIQPAELGDSAVYLCASSLATGGPYEQYFGPGTRLTVT.

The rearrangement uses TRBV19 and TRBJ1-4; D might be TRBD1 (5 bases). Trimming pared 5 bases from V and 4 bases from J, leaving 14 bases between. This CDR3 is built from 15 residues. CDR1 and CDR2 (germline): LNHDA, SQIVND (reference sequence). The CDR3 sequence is CASSWGGVGNEKLFF. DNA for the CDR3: TGTGCCAGTAGTTGGGGGGGAGTGGGTAATGAAAAACTGTTTTTT.

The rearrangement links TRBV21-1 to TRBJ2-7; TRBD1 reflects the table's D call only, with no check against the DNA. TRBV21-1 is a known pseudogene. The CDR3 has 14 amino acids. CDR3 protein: CASSTGTGGAEQYF. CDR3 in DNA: TGTGCCAGCAGCACCGGGACAGGGGGCGCCGAGCAGTACTTC.

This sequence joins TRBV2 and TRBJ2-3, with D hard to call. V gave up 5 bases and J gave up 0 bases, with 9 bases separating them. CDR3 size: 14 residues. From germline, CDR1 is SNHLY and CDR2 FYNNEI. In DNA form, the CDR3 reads TGTGCCAGCAGTAGGATTCAGAGCACAGATACGCAGTATTTT. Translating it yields CASSRIQSTDTQYF.

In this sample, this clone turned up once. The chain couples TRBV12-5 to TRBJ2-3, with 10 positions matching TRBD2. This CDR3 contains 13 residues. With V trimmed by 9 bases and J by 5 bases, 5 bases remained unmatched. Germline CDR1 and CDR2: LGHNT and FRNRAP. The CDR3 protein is CASLTSGVDTQYF. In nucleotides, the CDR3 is TGTGCTAGCTTAACTAGCGGGGTAGATACGCAGTATTTT.

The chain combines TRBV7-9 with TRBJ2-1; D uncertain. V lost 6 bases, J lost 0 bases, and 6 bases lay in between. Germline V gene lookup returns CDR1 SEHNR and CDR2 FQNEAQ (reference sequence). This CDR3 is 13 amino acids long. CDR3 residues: CASSPSSYNEQFF. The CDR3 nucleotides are TGTGCCAGCAGTCCTAGCTCCTACAATGAGCAGTTCTTC.

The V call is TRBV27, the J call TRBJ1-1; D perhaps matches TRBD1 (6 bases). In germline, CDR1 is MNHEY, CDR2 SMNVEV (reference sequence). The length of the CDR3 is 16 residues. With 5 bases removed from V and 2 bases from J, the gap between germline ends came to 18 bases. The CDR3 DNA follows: TGTGCCAGCAGTCCTCTGGGGGCAAATGGTAACACTGAAGCTTTCTTT. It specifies CASSPLGANGNTEAFF.

CDR3 protein: CASSPDRGPEAFF. The CDR3 DNA follows: TGTGCCAGCAGCCCGGACAGGGGACCTGAAGCTTTCTTT. The chain is built from TRBV25-1 and TRBJ1-1; 9 bases align to TRBD1. With 6 bases clipped from V and 6 bases from J, the junction kept 5 bases outside the gene matches. The CDR3 covers 13 residues. Germline loops: CDR1 MGHDK, CDR2 SYGVNS.

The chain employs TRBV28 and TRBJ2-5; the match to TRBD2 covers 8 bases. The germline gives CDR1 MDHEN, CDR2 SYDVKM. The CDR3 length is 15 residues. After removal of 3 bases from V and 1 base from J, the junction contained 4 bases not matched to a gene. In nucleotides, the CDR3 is TGTGCCAGCAGTTTCCGGGGGGGGATCCAAGAGACCCAGTACTTC. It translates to CASSFRGGIQETQYF.

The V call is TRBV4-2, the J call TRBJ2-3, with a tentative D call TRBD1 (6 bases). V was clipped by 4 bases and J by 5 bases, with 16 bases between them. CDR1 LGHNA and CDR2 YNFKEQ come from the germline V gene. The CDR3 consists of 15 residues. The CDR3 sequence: CASSPLGVGGDTQYF. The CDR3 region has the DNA TGTGCCAGCAGCCCACTCGGAGTAGGGGGAGATACGCAGTATTTT.

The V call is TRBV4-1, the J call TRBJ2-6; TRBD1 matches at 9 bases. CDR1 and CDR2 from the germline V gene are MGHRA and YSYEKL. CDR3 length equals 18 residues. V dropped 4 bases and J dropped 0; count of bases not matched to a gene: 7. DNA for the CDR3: TGCGCCAGCAGCCGTCTCGGGACAGGGCCCTCTGGGGCCAACGTCCTGACTTTC. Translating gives CASSRLGTGPSGANVLTF.

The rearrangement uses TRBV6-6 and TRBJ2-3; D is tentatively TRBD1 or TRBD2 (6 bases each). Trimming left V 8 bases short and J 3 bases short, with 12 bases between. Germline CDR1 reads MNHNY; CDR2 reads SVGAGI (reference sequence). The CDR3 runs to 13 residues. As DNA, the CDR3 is TGTGCCAGCCTCCTAGGGGGGACAGATACGCAGTATTTT. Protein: CASLLGGTDTQYF.

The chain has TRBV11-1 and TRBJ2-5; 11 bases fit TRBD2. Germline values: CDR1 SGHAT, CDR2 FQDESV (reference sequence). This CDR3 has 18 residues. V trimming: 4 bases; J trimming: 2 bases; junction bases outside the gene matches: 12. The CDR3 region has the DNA TGTGCCAGCAGCTCCCCGTTAGCGGGGGGGCAGGAGCAAGAGACCCAGTACTTC. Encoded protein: CASSSPLAGGQEQETQYF. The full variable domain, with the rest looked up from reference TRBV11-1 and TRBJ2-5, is EAEVAQSPRYKITEKSQAVAFWCDPISGHATLYWYRQILGQGPELLVQFQDESVVDDSQLPKDRFSAERLKGVDSTLKIQPAELGDSAMYLCASSSPLAGGQEQETQYFGPGTRLLVL.

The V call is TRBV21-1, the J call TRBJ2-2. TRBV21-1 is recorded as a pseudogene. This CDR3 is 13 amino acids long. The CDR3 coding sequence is TGTGCCAGCAGCAAATCCTCTTCGGGGACGCTGTTTTTT. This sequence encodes CASSKSSSGTLFF.

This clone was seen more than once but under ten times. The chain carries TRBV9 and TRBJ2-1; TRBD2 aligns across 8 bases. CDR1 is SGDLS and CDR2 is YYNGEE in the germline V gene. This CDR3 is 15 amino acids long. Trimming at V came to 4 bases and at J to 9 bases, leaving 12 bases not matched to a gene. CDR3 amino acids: CASSPRVAGLAEQFF. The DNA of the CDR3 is TGTGCCAGCAGCCCCCGGGTAGCGGGGCTTGCTGAGCAGTTCTTC. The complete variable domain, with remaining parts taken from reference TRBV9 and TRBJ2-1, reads DSGVTQTPKHLITATGQRVTLRCSPRSGDLSVYWYQQSLDQGLQFLIQYYNGEERAKGNILERFSAQQFPDLHSELNLSSLELGDSALYFCASSPRVAGLAEQFFGPGTRLTVL.